The 24 T cell receptor beta chains below were found in one sample sequenced in a study of T-cell memory formation after mild COVID-19. TCRdb reprocessed the 5' RACE reads via MiXCR and lists one record per CDR3 protein. The data show hundreds of thousands of distinct CDR3 sequences, more than 15% seen once. The sample consisted of PBMCs or a T cell subset sorted from them (not recorded which). These receptors all stem from a man between 18 and 29 years old who had mild COVID-19 (a few samples of this study predate the infection). Cell type and time point are not known.

The chain carries TRBV7-2 and TRBJ2-1; D perhaps matches TRBD2 (5 bases). This CDR3 has 13 residues. The V and J ends lost 5 bases and 6 bases respectively, with 11 bases between them. The germline gives CDR1 SGHTA, CDR2 FQGNSA. The CDR3, as DNA: TGTGCCAGCAGCCTAGGCACTAGCAATGAGCAGTTCTTC. The encoded protein is CASSLGTSNEQFF.

The rearrangement uses TRBV6-2 or TRBV6-3 and TRBJ1-5; D remains ambiguous. CDR1 and CDR2 from the germline V gene are MNHEY and SVGEGT. The V end lost 6 bases, the J end lost 7 bases, and 10 bases lay between the germline ends. The CDR3 consists of 12 residues. This chain's CDR3 is CASSPYLQPQHF. The CDR3 coding sequence is TGTGCCAGCAGCCCCTACCTACAGCCCCAGCATTTT.

V usage is TRBV6-5 and J usage is TRBJ2-6; no definite D call. The germline V gene encodes CDR1 MNHEY and CDR2 SVGAGI. V gave up 2 bases and J gave up 1 base, with 6 bases separating them. This CDR3 has 15 amino acids. The CDR3 loop is CASSYGPSGANVLTF. The CDR3 nucleotides read TGTGCCAGCAGTTACGGTCCATCTGGGGCCAACGTCCTGACTTTC.

This clonotype was observed a handful of times. The chain joins TRBV4-1 to TRBJ1-5; a possible D gene is TRBD1 (5 bases). Deletions cut 2 bases from V and 1 base from J, with 9 bases between. Germline CDR1 reads MGHRA; CDR2 reads YSYEKL. The CDR3 extends over 15 amino acids. The CDR3 DNA sequence: TGCGCCAGCAGCCAAAGGTGGACAAGCAATCAGCCCCAGCATTTT. This sequence encodes CASSQRWTSNQPQHF.

The table lists this clonotype with many counts. This sequence joins TRBV7-3 and TRBJ2-1; TRBD1 might be the D (6 bases). The CDR3 is made up of 12 amino acids. CDR1 is SGHTA, CDR2 FQGTGA, per germline. V was cut by 5 bases and J by 10 bases, with 12 bases left in between. DNA for the CDR3: TGTGCCAGCAGCGACCACAGGGACGAGCAGTTCTTC. This codes for CASSDHRDEQFF.

This clonotype was seen more than once but under ten times. This chain links TRBV7-3 with TRBJ2-5, with D possibly called TRBD1 or TRBD2 (5 bases each). Germline CDR1 SGHTA, CDR2 FQGTGA. This CDR3 region has 15 residues. V shed 1 base and J shed 3 bases, with 12 bases lying between them. CDR3 residues: CASSLRGTPEETQYF. The CDR3 coding sequence is TGTGCCAGCAGCTTAAGAGGGACCCCCGAAGAGACCCAGTACTTC.

The chain couples TRBV7-2 to TRBJ1-3, with no clear D. The CDR3 sequence is 15 residues long. Trimming removed 1 base at V and 3 bases at J, with 10 bases between. Germline lookup yields CDR1 SGHTA and CDR2 FQGNSA. Here the CDR3 DNA reads TGTGCCAGCAGCTTAGTATGGGGAGGTGGAAACACCATATATTTT. Protein sequence: CASSLVWGGGNTIYF.

The chain employs TRBV7-2 and TRBJ1-5; possibly TRBD1 for D (5 bases). The CDR3 is made up of 13 amino acids. Between the trimmed V and J ends, which lost 5 bases and 5 bases, there was a span of 10 bases. Germline CDR1 reads SGHTA; CDR2 reads FQGNSA. The CDR3 protein is CASSHGDHQPQHF. DNA of the CDR3: TGTGCCAGCAGCCATGGGGACCATCAGCCCCAGCATTTT.

CDR3 region: CASRLASTHTDTQYF. In nucleotides, the CDR3 is TGTGCCAGCAGACTAGCGTCGACCCACACAGATACGCAGTATTTT. The J gene is TRBJ2-3, the V gene TRBV6-2 or TRBV6-3, with TRBD2 matching 7 bases. The germline V gene has CDR1 MNHEY and CDR2 SVGEGT. This CDR3 has 15 residues. Trimming cost V 6 bases and J 2 bases; bases outside gene matches: 8.

V and J are TRBV5-1 and TRBJ2-2, with D unresolved. This CDR3 has 13 amino acids. V was pared by 2 bases and J by 6 bases, with 8 bases between. Per the germline V gene, CDR1 is SGHRS and CDR2 is YFSETQ. The CDR3 DNA sequence: TGCGCCAGCAGCTTTGGGTGGGCCGGGGAGCTGTTTTTT. Translation gives CASSFGWAGELFF.

This clonotype was observed at least ten times. The chain links TRBV12-3 or TRBV12-4 to TRBJ1-1; D is unresolved. With 1 base removed from V and 3 bases from J, the gap between germline ends came to 6 bases. This CDR3 region has 13 residues. CDR3 sequence: CASSLDRYTEAFF. DNA of the CDR3: TGTGCCAGCAGTTTAGACAGATACACTGAAGCTTTCTTT.

V gene TRBV7-6 combines with J gene TRBJ2-2, with TRBD1 matching over 9 bases. Trimming removed 1 base from V and 5 bases from J; junction bases left unmatched: 5. The CDR3 sequence is 16 residues long. CDR1 and CDR2 from the germline V gene are SGHVS and FNYEAQ. Written as DNA, the CDR3 is TGTGCCAGCAGCTTAGTGACGACAGGGGGTACCGGGGAGCTGTTTTTT. Translated: CASSLVTTGGTGELFF.

V usage is TRBV6-2 or TRBV6-3 and J usage is TRBJ1-2; D is perhaps TRBD1 (5 bases). This CDR3 spans 13 amino acids. The ends were cut back, 7 bases at V and 4 bases at J, with 13 bases in the middle. CDR1 and CDR2 from the germline V gene are MNHEY and SVGEGT. The CDR3 DNA sequence: TGTGCCAGCACCGCTCAGGGCAGCTATGGCTACACCTTC. Translation gives CASTAQGSYGYTF.

At least ten counts were recorded for this clonotype. The J gene is TRBJ2-1, the V gene TRBV12-3 or TRBV12-4; TRBD1 is a possible D gene (5 bases). Trimming cost V 3 bases and J 7 bases, with 7 bases left between them. This CDR3 has 12 amino acids. The CDR3 bases are TGTGCCAGCAGTTTCGCAGGGAATGAGCAGTTCTTC. This sequence encodes CASSFAGNEQFF.

V is TRBV18 and J is TRBJ1-1; possible D gene TRBD1, 5 bases. The germline gives CDR1 KGHSH, CDR2 LQKENI. The CDR3 length is 16 residues. V was shortened by 3 bases and J by 2 bases, with 16 bases between the two germline ends. DNA of the CDR3: TGTGCCAGCTCACCCGTTATCGGGGCAGGAAACACTGAAGCTTTCTTT. Protein product: CASSPVIGAGNTEAFF.

There are a few counts of this clonotype. The chain employs TRBV7-9 and TRBJ2-3; perhaps TRBD1 as D (5 bases). Trimming stripped 7 bases from V and 2 bases from J, with 13 bases between. This CDR3 region has 14 residues. Germline-derived CDR1 and CDR2 are SEHNR and FQNEAQ (reference sequence). The CDR3 is CASKDNYFTDTQYF. CDR3 DNA sequence: TGTGCCAGCAAGGACAACTACTTCACAGATACGCAGTATTTT.

The V and J genes are TRBV20-1 and TRBJ1-1; possibly TRBD1 for D (6 bases). Trimming stripped 5 bases from V and 6 bases from J, with 22 bases between. The CDR3 is 15 amino acids. Germline CDR1 reads DFQATT; CDR2 reads SNEGSKA (reference sequence). The CDR3 loop reads CSAYKGSAGAPEAFF. CDR3 nucleotide sequence: TGCAGTGCTTACAAAGGCTCGGCAGGGGCCCCTGAAGCTTTCTTT.

In DNA, the CDR3 is TGTGCCAGCAGAAGGGAGTCCGGAAACACCATATATTTT. Protein sequence: CASRRESGNTIYF. The chain uses TRBV6-1 and TRBJ1-3; D gene ambiguous. Looked up from germline, CDR1 is MNHNS and CDR2 is SASEGT. V lost 6 bases, J lost 4 bases, and 10 bases lay in between. This CDR3 comprises 13 residues.

About this clonotype: One end of the junction varies from germline; a read error may be responsible. The rearrangement links TRBV10-3 to TRBJ2-1; 8 bases line up with TRBD2. The CDR3 consists of 15 residues. Germline assignment: CDR1 ENHRY and CDR2 SYGVKD. As DNA, the CDR3 is TGTGACATCAGTGTGGGCGGGGGGAGTTACAATGAGCAGTTCTTC. Translated, it gives CDISVGGGSYNEQFF.

In this sample, this clonotype turned up a few times. This rearrangement joins TRBV6-2 or TRBV6-3 to TRBJ2-3; D might be TRBD1 (6 bases). Germline loops: CDR1 MNHEY, CDR2 SVGEGT. There are 15 residues in the CDR3. Trimming took 6 bases from V and 2 from J, leaving 15 bases between them. The CDR3 DNA reads TGTGCCAGCAGACGCCGGGACAAATTCACAGATACGCAGTATTTT. The encoded protein is CASRRRDKFTDTQYF.

The table lists this clonotype with a few counts. J is TRBJ1-1 and V is TRBV20-1; D is perhaps TRBD1 (5 bases). CDR1 DFQATT and CDR2 SNEGSKA come from the germline V gene (reference sequence). The CDR3 length is 14 residues. The V gene lost 3 bases and the J gene lost 3 bases, with 14 bases spanning the gap. CDR3 sequence reads: CSASGRGWDTEAFF. Written as DNA, the CDR3 is TGCAGTGCTAGTGGGAGGGGATGGGACACTGAAGCTTTCTTT.

This clonotype was picked up one time. The chain is built from TRBV20-1 and TRBJ2-1, with 9 bases identical to TRBD1. The germline CDR1 and CDR2 sequences are DFQATT and SNEGSKA (reference sequence). Losses at the gene ends were 5 bases for V and 7 bases for J; bases not matched to a gene: 12. This CDR3 is built from 15 residues. The CDR3, as DNA: TGCAGTGCTTACGCCGGACAGGGGTTTTGGAATGAGCAGTTCTTC. Translated, it gives CSAYAGQGFWNEQFF.

The chain links TRBV4-3 to TRBJ2-5, with unresolved D. The CDR3 totals 14 residues. The V and J ends lost 4 bases and 1 base respectively, with 10 bases between them. Germline assignment: CDR1 LGHNA and CDR2 YSLEER. The CDR3 nucleotides are TGCGCCAGCAGCCCTCGACTGCTCCAAGAGACCCAGTACTTC. Translated: CASSPRLLQETQYF.

This clonotype was seen a handful of times. This chain connects TRBV7-2 to TRBJ1-1; 7 bases agree with TRBD1. Unmatched junction bases numbered 18, after V lost 8 bases and J lost 6 bases. The length of the CDR3 is 16 residues. CDR1 SGHTA and CDR2 FQGNSA come from the germline V gene. The CDR3 is CASGLIGGRVSAEAFF. CDR3 sequence (DNA): TGTGCCAGCGGTCTGATAGGGGGCCGGGTGAGTGCTGAAGCTTTCTTT.